This note documents a single T cell receptor (beta chain) sequence. The source of the sample is a study of monozygotic twins with inflammatory bowel disease. TCRdb reanalyzed the 5' RACE reads, giving one entry per CDR3 protein sequence and no DNA. The sample's table shows about 380,000 distinct CDR3 sequences. This TCR derives from a human donor with ulcerative colitis or Crohn's disease, or a healthy co-twin of an affected twin (not recorded which). Source material: blood.

The CDR3 loop reads CASSLLGRDSGLLLYEQYF. The chain has TRBV27 and TRBJ2-7; TCRdb's D gene call, TRBD1, goes unchecked for lack of DNA. This CDR3 is built from 19 residues. Germline lookup yields CDR1 MNHEY and CDR2 SMNVEV (reference sequence).